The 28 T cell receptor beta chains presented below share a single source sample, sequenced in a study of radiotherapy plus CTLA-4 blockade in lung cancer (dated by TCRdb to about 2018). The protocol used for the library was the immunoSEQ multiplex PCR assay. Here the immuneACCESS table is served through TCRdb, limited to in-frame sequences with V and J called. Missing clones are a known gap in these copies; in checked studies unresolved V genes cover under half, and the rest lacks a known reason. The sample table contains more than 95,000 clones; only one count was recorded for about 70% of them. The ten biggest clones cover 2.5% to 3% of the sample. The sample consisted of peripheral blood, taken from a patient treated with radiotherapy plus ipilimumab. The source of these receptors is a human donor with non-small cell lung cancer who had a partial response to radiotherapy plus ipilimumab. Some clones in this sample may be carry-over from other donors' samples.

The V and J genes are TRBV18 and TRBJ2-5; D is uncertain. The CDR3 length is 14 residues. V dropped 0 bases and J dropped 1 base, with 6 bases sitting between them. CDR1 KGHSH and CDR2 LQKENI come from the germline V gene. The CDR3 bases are TGTGCCAGCTCACCACCCTGGAGCCAAGAGACCCAGTACTTC. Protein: CASSPPWSQETQYF.

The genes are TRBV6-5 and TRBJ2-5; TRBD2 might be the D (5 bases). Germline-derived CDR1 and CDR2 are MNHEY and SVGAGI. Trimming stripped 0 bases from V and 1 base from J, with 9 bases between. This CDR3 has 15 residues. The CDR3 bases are TGTGCCAGCAGTTACTCTTGGAGGAGCCAAGAGACCCAGTACTTC. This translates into CASSYSWRSQETQYF.

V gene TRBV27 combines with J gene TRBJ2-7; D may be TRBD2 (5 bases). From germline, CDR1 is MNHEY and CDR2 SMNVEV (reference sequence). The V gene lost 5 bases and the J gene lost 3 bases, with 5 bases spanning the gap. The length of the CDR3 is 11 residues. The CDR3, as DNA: TGTGCCAGCAGTCGGGGCTACGAGCAGTACTTC. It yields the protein CASSRGYEQYF.

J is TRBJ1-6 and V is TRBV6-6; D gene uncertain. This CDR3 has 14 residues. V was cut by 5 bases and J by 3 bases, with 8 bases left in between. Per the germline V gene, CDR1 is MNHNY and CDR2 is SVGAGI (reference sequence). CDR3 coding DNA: TGTGCCAGCAGTCCCAGATTCTATAATTCACCCCTCCACTTT. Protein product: CASSPRFYNSPLHF.

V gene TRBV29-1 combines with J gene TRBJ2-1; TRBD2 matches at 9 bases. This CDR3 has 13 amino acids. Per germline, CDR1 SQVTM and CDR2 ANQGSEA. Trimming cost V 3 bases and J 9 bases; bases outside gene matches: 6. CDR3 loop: CSVDAGGPSEQFF. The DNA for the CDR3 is TGCAGCGTTGACGCGGGAGGGCCTAGTGAGCAGTTCTTC.

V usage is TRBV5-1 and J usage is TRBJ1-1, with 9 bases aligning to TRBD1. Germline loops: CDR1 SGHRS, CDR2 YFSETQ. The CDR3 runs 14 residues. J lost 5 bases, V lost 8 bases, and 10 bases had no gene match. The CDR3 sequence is CASGTGGAGTEAFF. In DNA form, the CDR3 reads TGCGCCAGTGGAACAGGGGGCGCGGGGACTGAAGCTTTCTTT.

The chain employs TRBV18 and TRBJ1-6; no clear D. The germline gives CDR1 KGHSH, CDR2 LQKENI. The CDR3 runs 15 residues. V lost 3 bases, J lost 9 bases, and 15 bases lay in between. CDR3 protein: CASSPKPLTPSPLHF. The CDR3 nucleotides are TGTGCCAGCTCACCCAAGCCTTTAACTCCTTCACCCCTCCACTTT.

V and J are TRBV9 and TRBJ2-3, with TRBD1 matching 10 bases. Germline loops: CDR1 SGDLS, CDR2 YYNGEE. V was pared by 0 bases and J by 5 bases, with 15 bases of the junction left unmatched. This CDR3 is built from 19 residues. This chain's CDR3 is CASSVGFGFGTGARDTQYF. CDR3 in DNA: TGTGCCAGCAGCGTAGGGTTCGGGTTCGGGACAGGGGCAAGAGATACGCAGTATTTT.

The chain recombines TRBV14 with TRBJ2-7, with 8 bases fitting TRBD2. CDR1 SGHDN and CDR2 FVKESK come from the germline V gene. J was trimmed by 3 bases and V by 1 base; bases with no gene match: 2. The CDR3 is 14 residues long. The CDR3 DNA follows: TGTGCCAGCAGCCAAGCAGCGGGAGACTACGAGCAGTACTTC. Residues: CASSQAAGDYEQYF.

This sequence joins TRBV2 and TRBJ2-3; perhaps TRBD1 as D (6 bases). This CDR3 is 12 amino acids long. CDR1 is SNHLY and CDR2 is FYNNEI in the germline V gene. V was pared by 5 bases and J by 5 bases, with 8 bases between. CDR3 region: CASSFRGDTQYF. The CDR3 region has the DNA TGTGCCAGCAGTTTCAGGGGAGATACGCAGTATTTT.

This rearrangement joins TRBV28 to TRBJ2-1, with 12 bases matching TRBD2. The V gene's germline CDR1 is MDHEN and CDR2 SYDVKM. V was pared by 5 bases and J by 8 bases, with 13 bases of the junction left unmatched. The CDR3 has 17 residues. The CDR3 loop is CASSPPASGGAGDEQFF. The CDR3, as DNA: TGTGCCAGCAGTCCCCCGGCTAGCGGGGGGGCAGGGGATGAGCAGTTCTTC. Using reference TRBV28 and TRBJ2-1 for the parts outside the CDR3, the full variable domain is DVKVTQSSRYLVKRTGEKVFLECVQDMDHENMFWYRQDPGLGLRLIYFSYDVKMKEKGDIPEGYSVSREKKERFSLILESASTNQTSMYLCASSPPASGGAGDEQFFGPGTRLTVL.

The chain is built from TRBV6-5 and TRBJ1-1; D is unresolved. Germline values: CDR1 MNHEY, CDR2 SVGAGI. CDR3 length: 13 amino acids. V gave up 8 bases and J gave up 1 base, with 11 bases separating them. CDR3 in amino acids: CASLSPPNTEAFF. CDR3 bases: TGTGCCAGCCTCAGTCCCCCGAACACTGAAGCTTTCTTT.

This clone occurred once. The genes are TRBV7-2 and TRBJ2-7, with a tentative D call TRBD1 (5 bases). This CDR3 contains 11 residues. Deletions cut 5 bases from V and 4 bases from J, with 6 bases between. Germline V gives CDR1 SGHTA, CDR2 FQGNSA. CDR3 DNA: TGTGCCAGCAGCGGGGCTTACGAGCAGTACTTC. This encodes CASSGAYEQYF.

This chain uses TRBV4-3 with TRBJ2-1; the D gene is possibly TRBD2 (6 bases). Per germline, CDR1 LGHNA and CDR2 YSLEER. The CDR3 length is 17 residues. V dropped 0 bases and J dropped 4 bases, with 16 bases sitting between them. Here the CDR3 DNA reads TGCGCCAGCAGCCAAGACCAAGGGGCGGGACGTTACAATGAGCAGTTCTTC. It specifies CASSQDQGAGRYNEQFF.

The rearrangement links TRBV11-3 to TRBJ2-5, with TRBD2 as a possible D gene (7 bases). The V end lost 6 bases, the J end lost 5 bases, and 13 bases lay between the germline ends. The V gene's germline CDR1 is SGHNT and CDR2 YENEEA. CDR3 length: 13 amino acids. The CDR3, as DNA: TGTGCCAGCAGTCTACAGGGAGGGGAGACCCAGTACTTC. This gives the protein CASSLQGGETQYF.

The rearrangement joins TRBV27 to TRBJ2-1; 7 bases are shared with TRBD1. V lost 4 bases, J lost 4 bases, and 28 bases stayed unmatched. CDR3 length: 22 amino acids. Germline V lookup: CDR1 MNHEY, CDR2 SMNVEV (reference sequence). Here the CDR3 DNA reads TGTGCCAGCAGTTCCCCGAGGAGGACGTTGGGTTATGGGCGACAGGGTTACAATGAGCAGTTCTTC. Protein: CASSSPRRTLGYGRQGYNEQFF.

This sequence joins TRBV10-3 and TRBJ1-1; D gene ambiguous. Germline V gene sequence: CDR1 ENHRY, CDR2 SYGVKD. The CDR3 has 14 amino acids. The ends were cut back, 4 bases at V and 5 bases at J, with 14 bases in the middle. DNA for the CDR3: TGTGCCATCAGTGCAAGAGGCTTTGAGACTGAAGCTTTCTTT. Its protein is CAISARGFETEAFF.

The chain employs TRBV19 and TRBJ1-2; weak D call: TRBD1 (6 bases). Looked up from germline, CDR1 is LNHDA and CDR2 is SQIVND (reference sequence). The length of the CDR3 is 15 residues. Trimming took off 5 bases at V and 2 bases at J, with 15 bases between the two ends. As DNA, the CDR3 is TGTGCCAGTAGTTATGGGGGCGGCAACAACTATGGCTACACCTTC. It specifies CASSYGGGNNYGYTF.

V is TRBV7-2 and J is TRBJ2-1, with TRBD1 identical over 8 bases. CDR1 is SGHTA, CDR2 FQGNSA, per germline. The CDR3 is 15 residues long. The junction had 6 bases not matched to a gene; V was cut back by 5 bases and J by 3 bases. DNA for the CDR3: TGTGCCAGCAGCAAGGACAGGGAGAACTACAATGAGCAGTTCTTC. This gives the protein CASSKDRENYNEQFF.

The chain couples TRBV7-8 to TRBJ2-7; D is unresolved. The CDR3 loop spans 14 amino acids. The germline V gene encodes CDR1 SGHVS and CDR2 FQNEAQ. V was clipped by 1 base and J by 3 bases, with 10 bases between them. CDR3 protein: CASSLEWPYYEQYF. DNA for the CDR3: TGTGCCAGCAGCTTAGAGTGGCCATACTACGAGCAGTACTTC.

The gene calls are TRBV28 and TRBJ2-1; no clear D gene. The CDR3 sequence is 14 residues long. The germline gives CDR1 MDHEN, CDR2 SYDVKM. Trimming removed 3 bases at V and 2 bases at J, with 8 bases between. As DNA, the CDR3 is TGTGCCAGCAGTTTGCATGGAGCCTACAATGAGCAGTTCTTC. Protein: CASSLHGAYNEQFF.

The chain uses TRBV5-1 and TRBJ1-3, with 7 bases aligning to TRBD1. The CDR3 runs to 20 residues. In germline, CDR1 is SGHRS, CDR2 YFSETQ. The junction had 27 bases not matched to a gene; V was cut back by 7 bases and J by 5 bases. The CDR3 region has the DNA TGCGCCAGCCGAAGGGGGCTTTCCTATGGGACAGCCGTGCAGAGAAACACCATATATTTT. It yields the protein CASRRGLSYGTAVQRNTIYF. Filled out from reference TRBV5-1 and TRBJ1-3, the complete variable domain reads KAGVTQTPRYLIKTRGQQVTLSCSPISGHRSVSWYQQTPGQGLQFLFEYFSETQRNKGNFPGRFSGRQFSNSRSEMNVSTLELGDSALYLCASRRGLSYGTAVQRNTIYFGEGSWLTVV.

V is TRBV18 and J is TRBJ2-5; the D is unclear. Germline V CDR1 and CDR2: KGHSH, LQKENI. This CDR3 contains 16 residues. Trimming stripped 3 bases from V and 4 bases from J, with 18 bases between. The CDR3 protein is CASSPSLDVVTETQYF. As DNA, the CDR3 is TGTGCCAGCTCACCGTCTCTAGATGTAGTAACAGAGACCCAGTACTTC.

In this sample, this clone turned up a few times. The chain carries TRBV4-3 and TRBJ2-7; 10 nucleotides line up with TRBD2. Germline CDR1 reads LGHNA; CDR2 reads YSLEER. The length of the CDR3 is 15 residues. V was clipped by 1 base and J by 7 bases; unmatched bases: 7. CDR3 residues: CASSQASGGPKEQYF. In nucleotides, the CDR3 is TGCGCCAGCAGCCAAGCTAGCGGGGGCCCGAAAGAGCAGTACTTC.

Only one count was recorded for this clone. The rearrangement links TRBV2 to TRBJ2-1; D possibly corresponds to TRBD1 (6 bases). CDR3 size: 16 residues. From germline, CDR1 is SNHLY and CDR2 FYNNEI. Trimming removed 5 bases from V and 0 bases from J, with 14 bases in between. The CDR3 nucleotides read TGTGCCAGCAGTCCCAGGGGTACCAGCTCCTACAATGAGCAGTTCTTC. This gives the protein CASSPRGTSSYNEQFF.

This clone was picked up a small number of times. The CDR3 DNA sequence: TGTGCCACCAGCCGGAGCCGCCAGGGCTCCTACGAGCAGTACTTC. Its protein product is CATSRSRQGSYEQYF. The V and J genes are TRBV15 and TRBJ2-7; D is perhaps TRBD1 (5 bases). The ends were cut back, 5 bases at V and 0 bases at J, with 14 bases in the middle. This CDR3 region has 15 residues. The germline CDR1 and CDR2 sequences are LNHNV and YYDKDF (reference sequence).

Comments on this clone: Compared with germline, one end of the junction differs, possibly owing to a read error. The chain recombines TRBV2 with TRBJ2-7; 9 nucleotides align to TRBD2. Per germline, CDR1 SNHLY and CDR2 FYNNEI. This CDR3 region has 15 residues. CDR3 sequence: CASRDLSGGRYAQYF. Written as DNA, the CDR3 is TGTGCCAGCAGGGACCTTAGCGGGGGACGTTACGCGCAGTACTTC.

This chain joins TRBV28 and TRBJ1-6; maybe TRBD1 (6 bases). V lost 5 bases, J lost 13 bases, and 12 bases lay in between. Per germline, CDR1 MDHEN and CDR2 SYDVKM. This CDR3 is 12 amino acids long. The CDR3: CASSQPRGPLHF. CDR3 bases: TGTGCCAGCAGTCAACCCAGGGGTCCCCTCCACTTT.